The source of this T cell receptor (beta chain) is a study of T cells of healthy individuals. TCRdb recomputed calls from the 5' RACE reads with MiXCR, one row per CDR3 protein. The table lists some 100,000 distinct CDR3 sequences, 15% to 20% of them singletons, with approximately 5.7% in the top ten. Trimming shortened V by 5 bases and J by 0 bases, and 19 bases separated the two germline ends. CDR3 size: 17 residues. Germline values: CDR1 MDHEN, CDR2 SYDVKM. This TCR was sampled from a human donor in good health. This sequence joins TRBV28 and TRBJ1-2; D call uncertain. CDR3 in DNA: TGTGCCAGCAGTCCCGAGCCGGGGTGGGCATCTAACTATGGCTACACCTTC. Encoded protein: CASSPEPGWASNYGYTF.